This section outlines one T cell receptor beta chain sequence together with its context. Its antigen target is currently unknown. Per-base qualities were not stored, and no clone one base away is much larger. The sample comes from a study of blood T cell repertoires in COVID-19 (dated by TCRdb to about 2020). For context, the study as a whole: The collaborator samples originated in the United States, Italy and Spain and spanned the acute and convalescent phases of COVID-19. The prospective study material was composed of cDNA or gDNA derived from T cells, B-cell-depleted T cells, or PBMCs. The dataset comprised deeply sampled blood TCRbeta repertoires from subjects exposed to, actively infected with, or recovered from COVID-19. The repertoires were released in a freely available public database intended as a resource for research on the immune response to SARS-CoV-2. Samples were obtained from the ongoing ImmuneRACE study (first 160 participants) and from 1,254 subjects provided by 6 global collaborators. A de-identified subject ID, COVID-19 status, age in years and sex were almost always included in the sample metadata. Where available, HLA class I and class II types were obtained from metadata supplied by the sample provider rather than from assay-based typing. The full study reports these points: Clinical and demographic metadata were provided uncurated, with the amount varying by source and participant.

The immunoSEQ Assay, a bias-controlled multiplex PCR, was used to amplify TCRbeta CDR3 regions from genomic DNA. The original methods were these. The number of nucleated cells in each sample was estimated from the amplification of reference gene primers within the assay. To quantify the absolute abundance of each unique TCRbeta CDR3 rearrangement, sequence reads were collapsed and filtered. For each sample, productive Simpson clonality was calculated as the square root of Simpson's diversity index across productive rearrangements. Not all clones reach the TCRdb copy of this immuneACCESS table, which keeps in-frame sequences only. Checked studies attribute under half of the gap to unresolved V genes and leave the rest unexplained. V and J calls and clone size are given by that table; D and trimming were obtained from the DNA. This sample has some 320,000 clones in its table, and around 85% of those were observed once. The top ten clones comprise just over 7% of the sample.

Collaborating institutions collected whole blood in K2EDTA tubes following their own protocols. For TCRbeta analysis, collaborators shipped samples in one of three forms: frozen whole blood, isolated PBMCs, or DNA extracted from either of those sample types. Measured from the cysteine to the phenylalanine, the CDR3 is 12 residues long. The retained sequence is limited to the CDR3, 36 bases, with the frame set at the first base. CDR1 and CDR2, looked up from the germline V gene (reference sequence), are LGHDT and YNNKEL. V loses 6 bases at its end and J loses 4 bases; junction bases beyond the gene matches: 1.

Rearrangement joined TRBV3-1 (or the pseudogene TRBV3-2) to TRBJ1-2; TRBD1 fits 8 bases in the junction. Sequencing was performed on peripheral blood. The TCR sequence derives from a human donor in a cohort sampled during active COVID-19. The nucleotides read TGTGCCAGCAGGGACAGGGCCTATGGCTACACCTTC. It is translated as CASRDRAYGYTF.